Following are 13 T cell receptor beta chains from one sample sequenced in a study of CD8 T cells in ankylosing spondylitis. MiXCR was run by TCRdb on the 5' RACE reads, yielding one entry per CDR3 protein. Of some 130,000 distinct CDR3 sequences listed, roughly 8.8% were seen once; the top ten hold under 7.5%. Sequenced material: synovial fluid, either unsorted or a sorted T cell fraction (not recorded which). The receptors were sampled from a male donor with ankylosing spondylitis.

This clonotype was found many times. The chain uses TRBV7-9 and TRBJ1-1; D may be TRBD1 (6 bases). CDR3 length equals 14 residues. Per germline, CDR1 SEHNR and CDR2 FQNEAQ (reference sequence). Trimming took 1 base from V and 5 from J, leaving 11 bases between them. This chain's CDR3 is CASSLVGGLTEAFF. CDR3 sequence (DNA): TGTGCCAGCAGCTTAGTAGGGGGGTTAACTGAAGCTTTCTTT.

V and J are TRBV6-1 and TRBJ2-5; possibly TRBD1 for D (7 bases). Between the trimmed V and J ends, which lost 5 bases and 5 bases, there was a span of 15 bases. The CDR3 runs 14 residues. Germline V CDR1 and CDR2: MNHNS, SASEGT. CDR3 loop: CASSRLQGRETQYF. CDR3 coding DNA: TGTGCCAGCAGTCGATTACAGGGGAGGGAGACCCAGTACTTC.

V is TRBV5-1 and J is TRBJ1-4; D unresolved. CDR1 is SGHRS and CDR2 is YFSETQ in the germline V gene. V lost 0 bases and J lost 10, with 13 bases in between. This CDR3 comprises 14 residues. CDR3 protein: CASSLEGGGGKLFF. The CDR3 DNA follows: TGCGCCAGCAGCTTGGAAGGAGGAGGCGGAAAACTGTTTTTT.

This clonotype was counted a few times. This chain links TRBV4-2 with TRBJ2-4; D may be TRBD1 (5 bases). This CDR3 contains 15 residues. CDR1 is LGHNA and CDR2 is YNFKEQ in the germline V gene. V lost 1 base and J 5 bases, leaving 12 bases between the germline ends. The CDR3, as DNA: TGTGCCAGCAGCCAAGGCTTGACAGAGCAAAACATTCAGTACTTC. It codes for CASSQGLTEQNIQYF.

In its sample, this clonotype is medium-sized. The V call is TRBV20-1, the J call TRBJ1-5; D unclear. V dropped 8 bases and J dropped 2 bases, with 10 bases sitting between them. CDR1 DFQATT and CDR2 SNEGSKA come from the germline V gene (reference sequence). This CDR3 is built from 12 residues. The CDR3, as DNA: TGCAGTTTCGGGGTCGGCAATCAGCCCCAGCATTTT. It codes for CSFGVGNQPQHF.

This clonotype occurred a few times. The V gene is TRBV28, the J gene TRBJ1-5; possible D gene TRBD1, 5 bases. Germline lookup yields CDR1 MDHEN and CDR2 SYDVKM. Deletions cut 5 bases from V and 7 bases from J, with 15 bases between. The CDR3 has 14 residues. The CDR3 here is CASSPGGLDQPQHF. The DNA of the CDR3 is TGTGCCAGCAGTCCCGGGGGACTCGACCAGCCCCAGCATTTT.

The chain carries TRBV20-1 and TRBJ2-3; 9 bases are shared with TRBD2. CDR1 and CDR2 (germline): DFQATT, SNEGSKA (reference sequence). This CDR3 has 17 amino acids. J lost 0 bases, V lost 0 bases, and 7 bases had no gene match. The CDR3 nucleotides are TGCAGTGCTAGAGATTTGGCTAGCGGGACTAGCACAGATACGCAGTATTTT. This sequence encodes CSARDLASGTSTDTQYF.

This clonotype was found a few times. The CDR3 bases are TGTGCCAGCAGCTTACTCTCTGTTGGGACGGGGCTTCGTGAGACCCAGTACTTC. Translation gives CASSLLSVGTGLRETQYF. The chain couples TRBV11-2 to TRBJ2-5; either TRBD1 or TRBD2 may fit D (5 bases each). Trimming cost V 2 bases and J 5 bases, with 24 bases left between them. The CDR3 sequence is 18 residues long. Germline CDR1 reads SGHAT; CDR2 reads FQNNGV.

In this sample, this clonotype turned up a few times. V and J are TRBV20-1 and TRBJ1-2, with 8 bases identical to TRBD1. Trimming at V came to 0 bases and at J to 3 bases, leaving 6 bases not matched to a gene. Per germline, CDR1 DFQATT and CDR2 SNEGSKA (reference sequence). The CDR3 has 15 residues. CDR3 nucleotide sequence: TGCAGTGCTAGAGATTCGGGACAGGATCACTATGGCTACACCTTC. Translation gives CSARDSGQDHYGYTF.

The CDR3 DNA sequence: TGTGCCAGCAGCTTAACAGGGAGGATCTCCTACGAGCAGTACTTC. Translating it yields CASSLTGRISYEQYF. The rearrangement joins TRBV5-6 to TRBJ2-7; perhaps D is TRBD1 or TRBD2 (6 bases each). Germline V gene lookup returns CDR1 SGHDT and CDR2 YYEEEE. The CDR3 spans 15 residues. The germline V and J ends were trimmed by 2 bases and 0 bases, with 12 bases remaining between them.

This clonotype appeared many times. The chain is built from TRBV27 and TRBJ2-7; 8 nucleotides line up with TRBD2. CDR3 size: 15 residues. With V trimmed by 2 bases and J by 7 bases, 10 bases remained unmatched. Germline lookup yields CDR1 MNHEY and CDR2 SMNVEV (reference sequence). In DNA form, the CDR3 reads TGTGCCAGCAGTTTAGGCGGGAGGACCCCGGGGGAGCAGTACTTC. Translating it yields CASSLGGRTPGEQYF.

This clonotype was seen repeatedly, ten times or more. This chain links TRBV6-2 or TRBV6-3 with TRBJ2-7; weak D call: TRBD1 (6 bases). CDR3 size: 14 residues. The germline V and J ends were trimmed by 2 bases and 9 bases, with 17 bases remaining between them. Germline values: CDR1 MNHEY, CDR2 SVGEGT. The CDR3 loop reads CASSYPDSLIWQYF. CDR3 bases: TGTGCCAGCAGTTACCCGGACAGTTTGATATGGCAGTACTTC.

This clonotype was seen repeatedly, ten times or more. J is TRBJ1-3 and V is TRBV4-1; D might be TRBD1 (6 bases). Germline lookup yields CDR1 MGHRA and CDR2 YSYEKL. V was shortened by 6 bases and J by 4 bases, with 13 bases between the two germline ends. This CDR3 has 14 amino acids. In DNA, the CDR3 is TGCGCCAGCAGAGCAGGGGTTACAGGAAACACCATATATTTT. It yields the protein CASRAGVTGNTIYF.